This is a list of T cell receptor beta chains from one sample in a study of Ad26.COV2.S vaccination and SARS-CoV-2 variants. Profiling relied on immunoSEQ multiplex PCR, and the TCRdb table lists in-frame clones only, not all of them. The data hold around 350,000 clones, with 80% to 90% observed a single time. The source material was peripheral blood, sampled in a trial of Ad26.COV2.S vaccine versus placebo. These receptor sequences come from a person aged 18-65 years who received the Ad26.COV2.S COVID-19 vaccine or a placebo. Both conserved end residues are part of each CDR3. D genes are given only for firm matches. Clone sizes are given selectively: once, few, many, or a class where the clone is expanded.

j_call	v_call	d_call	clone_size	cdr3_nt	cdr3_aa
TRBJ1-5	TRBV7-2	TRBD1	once	TGTGCCAGCAGCTTAGTGGGGACAGGTCATCAGCCCCAGCATTTT	CASSLVGTGHQPQHF
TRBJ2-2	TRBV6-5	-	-	TGTGCCAGCAGTTCCGGTTTTGGCACCGGGGAGCTGTTTTTT	CASSSGFGTGELFF
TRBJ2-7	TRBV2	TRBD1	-	TGTGCCAGCATACGGGACAGGGGCTACGAGCAGTACTTC	CASIRDRGYEQYF
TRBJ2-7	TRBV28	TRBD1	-	TGTGCCAGCAGTTTACCACCGGGACAGGGCGGCGGTTACTCCTACGAGCAGTACTTC	CASSLPPGQGGGYSYEQYF
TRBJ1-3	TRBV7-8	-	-	TGTGCCAGCAGCTTAGGCACTGGAAACACCATATATTTT	CASSLGTGNTIYF
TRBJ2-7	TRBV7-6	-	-	TGTGCCAGCAGCTTAGACAGGGCTTCGGACGAGCAGTACTTC	CASSLDRASDEQYF
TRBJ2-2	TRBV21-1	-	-	TGTGCCAGCAGCAAAGAGAGAGGACCCGAAGGGAACGTCAACACCGGGGAGCTGTTTTTT	CASSKERGPEGNVNTGELFF
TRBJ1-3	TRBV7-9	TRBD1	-	TGTGCCAGCAGCACACCGACAGGGGCCACAGGAAACACCATATATTTT	CASSTPTGATGNTIYF
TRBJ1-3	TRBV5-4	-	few	TGTGCCAGCAGCCCCGGGCAGGCCCGCTCTGGAAACACCATATATTTT	CASSPGQARSGNTIYF
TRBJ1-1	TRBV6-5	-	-	TGTGCCAGCAGCGGGGTTTTCACTGAAGCTTTCTTT	CASSGVFTEAFF
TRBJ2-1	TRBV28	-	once	TGTGCCAGCAGTTTGGGTACCGAGCAGTTCTTC	CASSLGTEQFF
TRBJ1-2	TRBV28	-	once	TGTGCCAGCAGCCCTCTGGGGGGTAACTATGGCTACACCTTC	CASSPLGGNYGYTF
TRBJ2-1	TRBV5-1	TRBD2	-	TGCGCCAGCAGCTTGGGGTTTAGCGGGGGGGCCGGGAATGAGCAGTTCTTC	CASSLGFSGGAGNEQFF
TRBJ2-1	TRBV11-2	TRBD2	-	TGTGCCAGCAGCTTAGGGTCGGGAGGGCCTTCTTACAATGAGCAGTTCTTC	CASSLGSGGPSYNEQFF
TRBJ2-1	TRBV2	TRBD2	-	TGTGCCAGCAGTGAGGGGACTAAAGTTAATGAGCAGTTCTTC	CASSEGTKVNEQFF
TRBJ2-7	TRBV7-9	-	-	TGTGCCAGCAGCCGAGGACACTCGGGACAGCAGTACTTC	CASSRGHSGQQYF
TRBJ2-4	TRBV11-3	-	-	TGTGCCAGCAGCTTAGATAGACAGGGATGGAGGGAAAACATTCAGTACTTC	CASSLDRQGWRENIQYF
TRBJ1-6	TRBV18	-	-	TGTGCCAGCTCAGATCATAATTCACCCCTCCACTTT	CASSDHNSPLHF
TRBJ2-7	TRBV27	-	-	TGTGCCAGCAGTCCACCCTCCCCTGCCATATACGAGCAGTACTTC	CASSPPSPAIYEQYF
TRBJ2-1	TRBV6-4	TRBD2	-	TGTGCCAGCAGACAAGCGGGGGGTTCCTACAATGAGCAGTTCTTC	CASRQAGGSYNEQFF
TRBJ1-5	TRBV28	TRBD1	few	TGTGCCAGCAGTTTATTGTTCGACAGGGGGAAAGGTCAGCCCCAGCATTTT	CASSLLFDRGKGQPQHF
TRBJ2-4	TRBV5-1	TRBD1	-	TGCGCCAGCAGCTTGGGAGGGTGGGACAGTGACATTCAGTACTTC	CASSLGGWDSDIQYF
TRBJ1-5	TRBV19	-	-	TGTGCCAGTAGTATTGGTCCGGGTCAGCCCCAGCATTTT	CASSIGPGQPQHF
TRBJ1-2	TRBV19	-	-	TGTGCCAGTAGTACTACACCCCAGACTACCTATGGCTACACCTTC	CASSTTPQTTYGYTF
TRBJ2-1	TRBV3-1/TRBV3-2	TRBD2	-	TGTGCCAGCAGCCACCTCGGGACTAGCGGGGGGCACCGGAGCTCCTACAATGAGCAGTTCTTC	CASSHLGTSGGHRSSYNEQFF
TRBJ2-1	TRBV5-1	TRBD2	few	TGCGCCAGCAGCCTAGTAGCGGGAGGAAATGAGCAGTTCTTC	CASSLVAGGNEQFF
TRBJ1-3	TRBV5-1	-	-	TGCGCCAGCAGCTTGGCTGGGAGCGGAAACACCATATATTTT	CASSLAGSGNTIYF
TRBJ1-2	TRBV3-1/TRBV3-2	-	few	TGTGCCAGCAGTCGACAGCTAGCTAACTATGGCTACACCTTC	CASSRQLANYGYTF
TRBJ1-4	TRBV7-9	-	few	TGTGCCAGCAGCTTAATTGCAGGGGCGGGTAGGAGTGAAAAACTGTTTTTT	CASSLIAGAGRSEKLFF
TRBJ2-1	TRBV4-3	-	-	TGCGCCAGCAGCCAAGAAATGGACGGATACTTGGGTGAGCAGTTCTTC	CASSQEMDGYLGEQFF
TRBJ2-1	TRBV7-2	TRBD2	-	TGTGCCAGCAGCCCGGGGGGGCCCAGCAACCTTAATGAGCAGTTCTTC	CASSPGGPSNLNEQFF
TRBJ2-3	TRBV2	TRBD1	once	TGTGCCAGCAGTCGAGACAGGGCGACCACAGATACGCAGTATTTT	CASSRDRATTDTQYF
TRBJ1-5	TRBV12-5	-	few	TGTGCTAGTGGTTCCAACGATCAGCCCCAGCATTTT	CASGSNDQPQHF
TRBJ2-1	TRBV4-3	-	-	TGCGCCAGCAGCCAAGGCATTCACAATGAGCAGTTCTTC	CASSQGIHNEQFF
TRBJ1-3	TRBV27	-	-	TGTGCCAGCAGGGCCGGGACAAGGGGAAACACCATATATTTT	CASRAGTRGNTIYF
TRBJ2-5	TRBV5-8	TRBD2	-	TGTGCCAGCATCGCCCGGGGGGGCCGAGAGACCCAGTACTTC	CASIARGGRETQYF
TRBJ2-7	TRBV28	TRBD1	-	TGTGCCAGCAGCCCACAGGGGGCCCTTCCCCTCGAGCAGTACTTC	CASSPQGALPLEQYF
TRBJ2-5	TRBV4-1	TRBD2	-	TGCGCCAGCAGCCTGACTAGCGGGGGGGCACAAGAGACCCAGTACTTC	CASSLTSGGAQETQYF
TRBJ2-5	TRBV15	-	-	TGTGCCACCAGCAGAGCGGGACTCCAAGAGACCCAGTACTTC	CATSRAGLQETQYF
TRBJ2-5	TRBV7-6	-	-	TGTGCCAGCAGCTTATTTGGGGGGGCGGAGACCCAGTACTTC	CASSLFGGAETQYF
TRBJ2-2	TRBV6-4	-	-	TGTGCCAGCAGGCCAGTGGGCTCGAACACCGGGGAGCTGTTTTTT	CASRPVGSNTGELFF
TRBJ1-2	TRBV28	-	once	TGTGCCAGCAGTTTATGGGGGGCGGATCTACGAGGCTACACCTTC	CASSLWGADLRGYTF
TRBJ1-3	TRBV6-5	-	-	TGTGCCAGCAGTTACTCAGGGAACTCTGGAAACACCATATATTTT	CASSYSGNSGNTIYF
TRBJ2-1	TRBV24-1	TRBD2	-	TGTGCCACCAGTGACCCGGGGGGGGAGTCCTACAATGAGCAGTTCTTC	CATSDPGGESYNEQFF
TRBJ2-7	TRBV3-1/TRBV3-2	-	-	TGTGCCAGCAGCCGGACACAAACCTACGAGCAGTACTTC	CASSRTQTYEQYF
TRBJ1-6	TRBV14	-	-	TGTGCCAGCAGCCAAGATCGGCAGTCCAGGTGGAATTCACCCCTCCACTTT	CASSQDRQSRWNSPLHF